This T cell receptor beta chain was sequenced in a study of response to subunit inactivated influenza vaccine. The germline V gene has CDR1 GTSNPN and CDR2 SVGIG (reference sequence). After removal of 7 bases from V and 1 base from J, the junction contained 7 bases not matched to a gene. This CDR3 spans 14 amino acids. This clonotype was detected a few times. TCRdb itself ran the RT-PCR reads through MiXCR, one entry per CDR3 protein. The data hold hundreds of thousands of distinct CDR3 sequences, with around 11% observed a single time. A further study also used this sample, focusing on T cells expressing NK-cell markers. That report adds: TCR beta cDNA was generated via 5'RACE template switching incorporating UMIs. Sorted CD3+CD56-NKG2C+, CD3+CD56+NKG2C- and CD3+CD56+NKG2C+ T cells were the source of the TCR beta repertoires. Of eight sequenced donors, seven were HCMV-seropositive and one HCMV-seronegative. It was still unclear whether expanded NKG2C+ T cell clones were HCMV specific.

The sample was PBMCs from blood, taken on the day of vaccination. The chain is built from TRBV30 and TRBJ2-1; 7 bases map to TRBD2. The source of this sequence is a man between 45 and 60 years old who received an inactivated influenza vaccine. The CDR3 loop is CAYFRRGSYNEQFF. The CDR3 coding sequence is TGTGCCTACTTCCGGCGGGGGTCCTACAATGAGCAGTTCTTC.